This TCR beta chain was captured by sequencing in a study of blood T cell repertoires in COVID-19. For the study at large: From T cells, B-cell-depleted T cells, or PBMCs came the material, which was cDNA or gDNA.

Before being deemed recovered, Cohort 3 donors had two negative PCRs, clearance, or symptom resolution. In the original workflow: Reference gene primer amplification gave estimated nucleated cell counts. Sequencing was performed with immunoSEQ multiplex PCR; in TCRdb, only in-frame clones are kept and a portion is missing. V and J calls and clone size come straight from that table; D and trimming were deduced from the DNA. The sample yields 250,000 or so clones, 75% to 90% seen once. The sequenced sample was PBMCs or T cells enriched from blood (not recorded which). The clonotype originates from a woman aged 50 to 60 who had recovered from COVID-19.

The CDR3 bases are TGTGCCACCAACGGGGGGGAAAAACTGTTTTTT. It yields the protein CATNGGEKLFF. The chain employs TRBV28 and TRBJ1-4; D may be TRBD1 (5 bases). V was cut by 10 bases and J by 8 bases, with 11 bases left in between. CDR1 is MDHEN and CDR2 is SYDVKM in the germline V gene. The CDR3 is 11 amino acids.